Below, 4 T cell receptor beta chains from the same sample are listed, as sequenced in a study of blood T cell repertoires in COVID-19. Generated by immunoSEQ multiplex PCR, the TCRdb table keeps only in-frame clones and is missing some. This table holds some 130,000 clones, around 90% found once. The sample comprised peripheral blood. The receptors stem from a man between 60 and 70 years old with COVID-19, enrolled during active disease.

The genes are TRBV7-9 and TRBJ2-5, with D unresolved. The CDR3 is made up of 14 amino acids. Trimming cost V 1 base and J 1 base, with 7 bases left between them. Germline CDR1 is SEHNR and CDR2 is FQNEAQ (reference sequence). In nucleotides, the CDR3 is TGTGCCAGCAGCTTAGGACACCTCCAAGAGACCCAGTACTTC. It is translated as CASSLGHLQETQYF.

The chain links TRBV23-1 to TRBJ2-2; tentatively, D is TRBD2 (5 bases). TRBV23-1 is an ORF, with its function uncertain. Deletions cut 0 bases from V and 8 bases from J, with 13 bases between. The CDR3 spans 15 residues. CDR3 in DNA: TGCGCCAGCAGTCAATCCGACTACCCGGGGGGGGAGCTGTTTTTT. Amino acid sequence: CASSQSDYPGGELFF.

This chain joins TRBV19 and TRBJ1-1; D might be TRBD1 (5 bases). The CDR3 runs to 13 residues. Germline CDR1 LNHDA, CDR2 SQIVND (reference sequence). Trimming pared 4 bases from V and 5 bases from J, leaving 11 bases between. The CDR3 here is CASSTTDRTEAFF. CDR3 coding DNA: TGTGCCAGTAGTACGACAGACCGGACTGAAGCTTTCTTT. Full variable domain (rest looked up from reference TRBV19 and TRBJ1-1): DGGITQSPKYLFRKEGQNVTLSCEQNLNHDAMYWYRQDPGQGLRLIYYSQIVNDFQKGDIAEGYSVSREKKESFPLTVTSAQKNPTAFYLCASSTTDRTEAFFGQGTRLTVV.

The chain combines TRBV15 with TRBJ1-3; D not certain. Per germline, CDR1 LNHNV and CDR2 YYDKDF (reference sequence). V was shortened by 0 bases and J by 6 bases, with 6 bases between the two germline ends. This CDR3 is built from 13 residues. For the CDR3, the DNA is TGTGCCACCAGCAGAGATCTAGCAAACACCATATATTTT. This encodes CATSRDLANTIYF.